The 5 T cell receptor beta chains reported below all come from one sample, sequenced in a study of blood T cell repertoires in COVID-19. Only in-frame clones appear in the TCRdb table, and some are missing; sequencing was by immunoSEQ multiplex PCR. The top ten clones hold 15% to 19% of a sample with under 130,000 clones, roughly four fifths of them seen once. Sequenced input: peripheral blood. The origin of the receptors is a woman of 80 years or more with acute or convalescent COVID-19.

CDR3 coding DNA: TGTGCCAGCAGTGAAGACCATAGCGGGAGTACAGAGACCCAGTACTTC. Translated: CASSEDHSGSTETQYF. V and J are TRBV6-1 and TRBJ2-5; 9 nucleotides match TRBD2. Germline V lookup: CDR1 MNHNS, CDR2 SASEGT. The CDR3 runs to 16 residues. Trimming removed 1 base from V and 4 bases from J; junction bases left unmatched: 7.

The chain carries TRBV21-1 and TRBJ2-7; TRBD1, the D gene given by the table, was not confirmed from the DNA. TRBV21-1 is a documented pseudogene. The CDR3 consists of 20 residues. DNA for the CDR3: TGTGCCAGCAGCAAAGATTGGCGGGACAGAAAATTACCAGGGGGTTCCGAGCAGTACGTC. Amino acids: CASSKDWRDRKLPGGSEQYV.

This clone appeared a few times. The J gene is TRBJ1-1, the V gene TRBV3-1 (or the pseudogene TRBV3-2); maybe TRBD1 (5 bases). CDR1 LGHDT and CDR2 YNNKEL come from the germline V gene (reference sequence). The V end lost 3 bases, the J end lost 7 bases, and 6 bases lay between the germline ends. The CDR3 spans 11 residues. CDR3 amino acids: CASSQGGEAFF. In nucleotides, the CDR3 is TGTGCCAGCAGCCAGGGGGGTGAAGCTTTCTTT.

V is TRBV9 and J is TRBJ1-1; 10 positions match TRBD1. This CDR3 is 15 amino acids long. Trimming removed 4 bases from V and 4 bases from J; junction bases left unmatched: 7. The germline V gene encodes CDR1 SGDLS and CDR2 YYNGEE. CDR3 coding DNA: TGTGCCAGCAGCAAGACAGGGGGCTGGGGCACTGAAGCTTTCTTT. Translated: CASSKTGGWGTEAFF.

The chain combines TRBV19 with TRBJ2-1; possible D gene TRBD1, 7 bases. The germline V gene has CDR1 LNHDA and CDR2 SQIVND (reference sequence). The CDR3 covers 16 residues. V lost 1 base to trimming and J lost 2 bases, with 12 bases between them. CDR3 amino acids: CASSIAAGGTYNEQFF. In DNA, the CDR3 is TGTGCCAGTAGTATAGCGGCAGGGGGGACCTACAATGAGCAGTTCTTC.